The subject of this entry is one T cell receptor (beta chain). This clone has only a few counts. Which antigen it targets is not known. Base-call qualities are not available, and no considerably larger clone is one nucleotide away. The sample comes from a study of blood T cell repertoires in COVID-19 (TCRdb year 2020). Study-wide context: Collaborator samples came from the United States, Italy and Spain and covered acute and convalescent phases of COVID-19. The prospective study material was composed of cDNA or gDNA derived from T cells, B-cell-depleted T cells, or PBMCs. The dataset comprised deeply sampled blood TCRbeta repertoires from subjects exposed to, actively infected with, or recovered from COVID-19. A freely available public database, intended as a resource for researchers studying the immune response to SARS-CoV-2, is where the repertoires were released. The samples were drawn from the first 160 participants of the ongoing ImmuneRACE study and from about 1,200 subjects provided by 6 global collaborators. Sample metadata almost always included a de-identified subject ID, COVID-19 status, age in years and sex. Where available, HLA class I and class II types were obtained from metadata supplied by the sample provider rather than from assay-based typing. General findings and caveats noted by the study authors: The amount of clinical and demographic metadata varied by source and participant and was provided uncurated.

TCRbeta CDR3 regions were amplified from genomic DNA using the immunoSEQ Assay, a bias-controlled multiplex PCR. From the authors' description of their analysis: Nucleated cell counts per sample were estimated from amplification of reference gene primers within the assay. To quantify the absolute abundance of each unique TCRbeta CDR3 rearrangement, sequence reads were collapsed and filtered. Productive Simpson clonality was computed per sample as the square root of Simpson's diversity index over productive rearrangements. TCRdb retrieved this table from immuneACCESS and kept in-frame rearrangements only. Not all clones are present; in checked studies, unresolved V genes account for under half, and no reason is known for the remainder. V, J and clone size derive from that table, while D and trimming were established from the DNA sequence. For this sample there are some 20,000 clones; just over 85% appear just once. The ten top clones hold about 17% of the sample.

The CDR3 numbers 16 residues from cysteine through phenylalanine. CDR3 DNA only is kept here, 48 bases in frame from base 1. Trimming takes 0 bases from V and 8 bases from J, and the germline ends sit 19 bases apart. Per the germline V gene, MNHNS is the CDR1 and SASEGT is the CDR2. Each collaborating institution followed its own protocols to collect whole blood in K2EDTA tubes. Collaborator samples were shipped for TCRbeta analysis as frozen whole blood, isolated PBMCs, or DNA extracted from either sample type. Sequenced sample: peripheral blood. The V gene is TRBV6-1 and the J gene is TRBJ1-2; the D gene assignment is ambiguous. The source is a human donor with active COVID-19. The donor label of this sample is uncertain. The nucleotide sequence reads TGTGCCAGCAGTGAAGCGAGGGTCAGCTCTTACGAGGGCTACACCTTC. Protein translation: CASSEARVSSYEGYTF.